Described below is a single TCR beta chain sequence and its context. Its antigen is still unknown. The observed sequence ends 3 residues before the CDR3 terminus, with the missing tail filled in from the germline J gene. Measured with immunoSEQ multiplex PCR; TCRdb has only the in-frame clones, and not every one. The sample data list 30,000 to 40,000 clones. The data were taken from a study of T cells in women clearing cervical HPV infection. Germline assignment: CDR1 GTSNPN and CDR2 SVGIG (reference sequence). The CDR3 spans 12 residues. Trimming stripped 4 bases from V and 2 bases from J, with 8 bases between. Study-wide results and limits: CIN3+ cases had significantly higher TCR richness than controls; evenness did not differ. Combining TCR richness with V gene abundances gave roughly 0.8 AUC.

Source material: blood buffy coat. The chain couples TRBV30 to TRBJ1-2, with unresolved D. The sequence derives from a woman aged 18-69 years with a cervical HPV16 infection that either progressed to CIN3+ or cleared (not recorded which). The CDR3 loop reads CAWTQGNYGYTF. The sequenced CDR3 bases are TGTGCCTGGACACAAGGCAACTATGGC.